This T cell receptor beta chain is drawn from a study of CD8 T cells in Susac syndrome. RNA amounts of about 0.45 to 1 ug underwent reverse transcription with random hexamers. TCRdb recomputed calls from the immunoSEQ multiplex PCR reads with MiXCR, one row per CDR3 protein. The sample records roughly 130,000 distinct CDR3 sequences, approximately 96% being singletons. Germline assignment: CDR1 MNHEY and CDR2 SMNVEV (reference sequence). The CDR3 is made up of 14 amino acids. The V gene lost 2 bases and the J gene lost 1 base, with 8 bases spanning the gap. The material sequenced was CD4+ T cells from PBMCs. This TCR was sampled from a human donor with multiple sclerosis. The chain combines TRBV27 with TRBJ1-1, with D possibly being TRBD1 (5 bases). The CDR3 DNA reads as TGTGCCAGCAGTTTAGGGGGTCCGAACACTGAAGCTTTCTTT. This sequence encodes CASSLGGPNTEAFF.